Listed here are 22 T cell receptor beta chains from one sample, sequenced in a study of Graves' ophthalmopathy and Graves' hyperthyroidism. RNA transcripts were the template, and TCR beta CDR3 regions were amplified from them. Investigators did first-round RT-PCR with HTBI primers, then second-round multiplex PCR. TCRdb fed the multiplex PCR reads into MiXCR, producing one record per CDR3 protein. The sample contains almost 400,000 distinct CDR3 sequences, 18% of which appear only once. Sequenced sample: peripheral blood. These receptors were collected from a woman between 18 and 29 years old with Graves' ophthalmopathy.

This clonotype has ten or more counts. The chain recombines TRBV3-1 with TRBJ1-2; the D gene is possibly TRBD1 (6 bases). V was clipped by 4 bases and J by 3 bases, with 12 bases between them. CDR3 size: 14 residues. Germline lookup yields CDR1 LGHDT and CDR2 YNNKEL (reference sequence). The DNA of the CDR3 is TGTGCCAGCAGCCCCGCGGCAGGGGACTATGGCTACACCTTC. Protein product: CASSPAAGDYGYTF.

This clonotype was picked up one time. An end of the junction does not agree with germline; a read error may underlie this. The V gene is TRBV27, the J gene TRBJ2-5, with TRBD2 as a possible D gene (6 bases). CDR1 and CDR2 (germline): MNHEY, SMNVEV (reference sequence). The CDR3 totals 14 residues. CDR3 nucleotides: TGTGCCGGCAGTGGGGGGTATGCGCTATCCGCCCAGTACTTC. Amino acids: CAGSGGYALSAQYF.

This clonotype came up many times. The V call is TRBV4-2, the J call TRBJ1-3; D gene uncertain. V lost 1 base, J lost 4 bases, and 17 bases lay in between. This CDR3 region has 17 residues. Per the germline V gene, CDR1 is LGHNA and CDR2 is YNFKEQ. The DNA for the CDR3 is TGTGCCAGCAGCCAAGGCCCGGGTTGGACGGGGGGAAACACCATATATTTT. Translation: CASSQGPGWTGGNTIYF.

The chain links TRBV12-3 or TRBV12-4 to TRBJ1-1; D remains ambiguous. Trimming cost V 5 bases and J 1 base, with 11 bases left between them. The CDR3 loop spans 14 amino acids. This CDR3 is CASSPIRGNTEAFF. The CDR3 DNA reads as TGTGCCAGCAGTCCCATACGGGGGAACACTGAAGCTTTCTTT.

In this sample, this clonotype turned up many times. The V call is TRBV29-1, the J call TRBJ1-1, with D perhaps TRBD1 (5 bases). V was pared by 4 bases and J by 6 bases, with 12 bases between. There are 12 residues in the CDR3. CDR1 and CDR2 (germline): SQVTM, ANQGSEA. The CDR3 protein is CSVAGRVAEAFF. The CDR3 DNA reads as TGCAGCGTTGCAGGGAGGGTGGCTGAAGCTTTCTTT.

CDR3 DNA: TGTGCCAGTAGATCGCCAATATCCTACGAGCAGTACTTC. Protein product: CASRSPISYEQYF. The gene calls are TRBV19 and TRBJ2-7, with D uncertain. Germline loops: CDR1 LNHDA, CDR2 SQIVND (reference sequence). Trimming stripped 6 bases from V and 1 base from J, with 10 bases between. This CDR3 contains 13 residues.

This clonotype was seen a handful of times. The V and J genes are TRBV28 and TRBJ1-2, with D maybe TRBD1 (5 bases). The CDR3 runs 12 residues. The germline V gene encodes CDR1 MDHEN and CDR2 SYDVKM. The germline V and J ends were trimmed by 10 bases and 4 bases, with 13 bases remaining between them. CDR3 sequence (DNA): TGTGCCATCGACGACAGTCTCTATGGCTACACCTTC. Encoded protein: CAIDDSLYGYTF.

The rearrangement joins TRBV6-1 to TRBJ1-5; D remains unclear. This CDR3 region has 16 residues. Trimming pared 6 bases from V and 4 bases from J, leaving 19 bases between. Germline CDR1 and CDR2: MNHNS and SASEGT. The CDR3 is CASSRRPGSLNQPQHF. DNA of the CDR3: TGTGCCAGCAGCAGGCGCCCGGGCAGCCTGAATCAGCCCCAGCATTTT.

This clonotype was counted many times. The chain joins TRBV6-5 to TRBJ1-2; 8 bases are shared with TRBD1. J was trimmed by 4 bases and V by 2 bases; bases with no gene match: 6. The CDR3 has 15 residues. Germline V gene lookup returns CDR1 MNHEY and CDR2 SVGAGI. CDR3 residues: CASSYAPTGVYGYTF. Here the CDR3 DNA reads TGTGCCAGCAGTTACGCCCCGACAGGGGTCTATGGCTACACCTTC.

At least ten counts were recorded for this clonotype. This chain joins TRBV28 and TRBJ2-5, with D uncertain. There are 13 residues in the CDR3. V gave up 2 bases and J gave up 5 bases, with 9 bases separating them. In germline, CDR1 is MDHEN, CDR2 SYDVKM. The CDR3 spells CASSLIIRETQYF. The CDR3 DNA sequence: TGTGCCAGCAGTTTAATTATCCGGGAGACCCAGTACTTC. Full variable domain (missing parts from reference TRBV28 and TRBJ2-5): DVKVTQSSRYLVKRTGEKVFLECVQDMDHENMFWYRQDPGLGLRLIYFSYDVKMKEKGDIPEGYSVSREKKERFSLILESASTNQTSMYLCASSLIIRETQYFGPGTRLLVL.

This clonotype was observed at least ten times. The CDR3 loop is CASSYNGSKRRGYTF. CDR3 DNA sequence: TGTGCCAGCAGTTACAACGGCAGCAAAAGAAGGGGCTACACCTTC. The V and J genes are TRBV6-5 and TRBJ1-2, with D unclear. Germline V CDR1 and CDR2: MNHEY, SVGAGI. This CDR3 contains 15 residues. Trimming left V 2 bases short and J 8 bases short, with 18 bases between.

V and J are TRBV27 and TRBJ1-1; 7 bases fit TRBD1. Germline lookup yields CDR1 MNHEY and CDR2 SMNVEV (reference sequence). V shed 0 bases and J 11 bases; nucleotides not matched to a gene: 6. The CDR3 loop spans 13 amino acids. The CDR3 loop reads CASSLSIGGAAFF. CDR3 coding DNA: TGTGCCAGCAGTTTATCGATAGGGGGCGCGGCTTTCTTT.

The gene calls are TRBV6-4 and TRBJ1-2; D might be TRBD1 (6 bases). The V end lost 2 bases, the J end lost 5 bases, and 12 bases lay between the germline ends. The germline gives CDR1 MRHNA, CDR2 SNTAGT. The CDR3 runs to 14 residues. CDR3 nucleotides: TGTGCCAGCAGTGACCCTTGGACAGATTATGGCTACACCTTC. Residues: CASSDPWTDYGYTF.

This clonotype was seen many times. Its ends do not fully match the called genes, so a read error is possible. The rearrangement links TRBV27 to TRBJ1-2, with D hard to call. Germline V gene lookup returns CDR1 MNHEY and CDR2 SMNVEV (reference sequence). This CDR3 contains 14 residues. The CDR3 sequence: CASSPNPPLYSYTF. CDR3 DNA: TGTGCCAGCAGCCCTAATCCCCCCCTCTATAGCTACACCTTC.

In this sample, this clonotype turned up many times. This chain connects TRBV28 to TRBJ1-1; 9 bases match TRBD1. V was pared by 5 bases and J by 8 bases, with 21 bases of the junction left unmatched. This CDR3 region has 18 residues. Germline V lookup: CDR1 MDHEN, CDR2 SYDVKM. The CDR3 sequence: CASSPLTLLSDRGGEAFF. CDR3 bases: TGTGCCAGCAGTCCCCTTACTCTCCTCTCGGACAGGGGAGGGGAAGCTTTCTTT. The full variable domain, its missing parts supplied by reference TRBV28 and TRBJ1-1, is DVKVTQSSRYLVKRTGEKVFLECVQDMDHENMFWYRQDPGLGLRLIYFSYDVKMKEKGDIPEGYSVSREKKERFSLILESASTNQTSMYLCASSPLTLLSDRGGEAFFGQGTRLTVV.

This clonotype was detected a few times. The chain carries TRBV6-1 and TRBJ2-7, with 11 bases matching TRBD2. The CDR3 is 15 amino acids. In germline, CDR1 is MNHNS, CDR2 SASEGT. The J segment lost 2 bases and the V segment lost 8 bases, leaving 8 bases of the junction unmatched. The chain's CDR3 is CASGRGTSGTYEQYF. In nucleotides, the CDR3 is TGTGCCAGCGGGAGGGGGACTAGCGGAACCTACGAGCAGTACTTC.

This clonotype was counted at least ten times. V and J are TRBV28 and TRBJ1-1; 9 bases agree with TRBD1. Germline CDR1 reads MDHEN; CDR2 reads SYDVKM. The CDR3 has 12 residues. After removal of 8 bases from V and 8 bases from J, the junction contained 6 bases not matched to a gene. For the CDR3, the DNA is TGTGCCAGCCCAGGGGGACAGGGCGAAGCTTTCTTT. It encodes CASPGGQGEAFF.

At least ten counts were recorded for this clonotype. Only one base separates this from a far larger clonotype, so it likely reflects a read error. This chain's CDR3 is CASSLGQGDTEAFF. The CDR3 coding sequence is TGTGCCAGCAGTTTGGGACAGGGGGACACTGAAGCTTTCTTT. The chain uses TRBV12-3 or TRBV12-4 and TRBJ1-1; 11 positions match TRBD1. The CDR3 runs to 14 residues. The V and J ends lost 3 bases and 3 bases, in that order; junction bases with no gene match: 0.

This clonotype came up many times. The J gene is TRBJ1-5, the V gene TRBV7-2; D is unresolved. The CDR3 totals 13 residues. V shed 1 base and J shed 10 bases, with 11 bases lying between them. CDR1 is SGHTA, CDR2 FQGNSA, per germline. CDR3 nucleotides: TGTGCCAGCAGCTTAGGTCCTCCGGGTCCCCAGCATTTT. Protein: CASSLGPPGPQHF.

This clonotype was recorded many times. The V call is TRBV28, the J call TRBJ1-2; D might be TRBD1 (5 bases). The CDR3 consists of 13 residues. Per the germline V gene, CDR1 is MDHEN and CDR2 is SYDVKM. Trimming shortened V by 3 bases and J by 3 bases, and 8 bases separated the two germline ends. For the CDR3, the DNA is TGTGCCAGCAGTTTGGGCAGGGACTATGGCTACACCTTC. Translating gives CASSLGRDYGYTF.

There are many counts of this clonotype. The chain couples TRBV7-3 to TRBJ2-2, with D perhaps TRBD2 (6 bases). V shed 4 bases and J shed 4 bases, with 13 bases lying between them. Looked up from germline, CDR1 is SGHTA and CDR2 is FQGTGA. CDR3 length: 15 amino acids. The CDR3 nucleotides are TGTGCCAGCAGCTACCGTCAGGGAGGCACCGGGGAGCTGTTTTTT. This codes for CASSYRQGGTGELFF.

The table lists this clonotype with many counts. The rearrangement links TRBV12-3 or TRBV12-4 to TRBJ2-4; no clear D gene. The V end was cut by 5 bases, the J end by 4 bases, with 3 bases between. This CDR3 spans 11 amino acids. The CDR3 here is CASSHKNIQYF. CDR3 nucleotides: TGTGCCAGCAGTCATAAAAACATTCAGTACTTC.